This TCR beta chain was captured in a study of cytomegalovirus exposure and HLA in healthy donors. Study-wide results and caveats: Clonal expansion was found to be greater in HLA-associated TCR beta chains than in equally common others in a later analysis. Indistinguishable V segments such as TRBV6-2 and TRBV6-3 were excluded.

Vbeta (60) and Jbeta (13) primers were used in the PCR. This table comes from immunoSEQ multiplex PCR, and its TCRdb copy is limited to in-frame clones, with some not included. The sample has 70,000 to 95,000 clones; around four fifths are singletons. Donors had nominal health at sampling but likely had unrecorded immune exposures. About this clone: Its antigen is undetermined.

The CDR3 is made up of 15 amino acids. In germline, CDR1 is MNHEY, CDR2 SVGAGI. With 6 bases clipped from V and 3 bases from J, the junction kept 9 bases outside the gene matches. The source of this sequence is a man younger than 45 in good health and CMV-seropositive. The J gene is TRBJ2-3, the V gene TRBV6-5, with 7 bases identical to TRBD1. Sequenced material: PBMCs. In DNA form, the CDR3 reads TGTGCCAGCAGGGTGGTAGGGGGCTCAACAGATACGCAGTATTTT. Its protein product is CASRVVGGSTDTQYF.